These T cell receptor beta chains were read from a single sample in a study of cytomegalovirus exposure and HLA in healthy donors. Assay: immunoSEQ multiplex PCR; the TCRdb copy retains only in-frame clones and omits some. The sample has around 120,000 clones; roughly 82% are singletons. Sample: PBMCs. The origin of the receptors is a human donor in good health. CDR3s include the opening cysteine and the closing phenylalanine or tryptophan. D genes are given only for firm matches. Not all rows give a size; the values are once, few, many and, for expanded clones, a class.

TRBV7-6,.,.,TRBJ2-2,TGTGCCAGCAGCTTAGAGAGCGTTGGCACCGGGGAGCTGTTTTTT,CASSLESVGTGELFF
TRBV2,.,.,TRBJ1-2,TGTGCCAGCAGTGAGACCGCGGATGGCTACACCTTC,CASSETADGYTF
TRBV5-8,TRBD1,.,TRBJ1-2,TGTGCCAGCAGCGGGACATACAGGGGACCTGGCTACACCTTC,CASSGTYRGPGYTF
TRBV11-3,TRBD2,.,TRBJ2-1,TGTGCCAGCAGCCCCCGGACTAGCGGGAGTTCCAATGAGCAGTTCTTC,CASSPRTSGSSNEQFF
TRBV19,TRBD2,.,TRBJ2-1,TGTGCCAGTAGTATACGGGGACTAGCAGCGAAGAATGAGCAGTTCTTC,CASSIRGLAAKNEQFF
TRBV6-5,TRBD2,.,TRBJ2-5,TGTGCCAGCAGTTACCGAGCGGGAGTTGAGACCCAGTACTTC,CASSYRAGVETQYF
TRBV27,.,.,TRBJ1-5,TGTGCCAGCAGTGCTGCAGGGAATCAGCCCCAGCATTTT,CASSAAGNQPQHF
TRBV2,TRBD1,.,TRBJ2-2,TGTGCCAGCAGTGAGATAAAAGGACAGGGGTCCGGGGAGCTGTTTTTT,CASSEIKGQGSGELFF
TRBV9,TRBD1,.,TRBJ2-2,TGTGCCAGCAGCGGTAGGAGTACAGGGGGCATGACCGGGGAGCTGTTTTTT,CASSGRSTGGMTGELFF
TRBV15,TRBD1,few,TRBJ1-3,TGTGCCACCAGCCCACGACAGGGAAGCACCGGAAACACCATATATTTT,CATSPRQGSTGNTIYF
TRBV28,TRBD1,.,TRBJ1-2,TGTGCCAGCAGTATCCGGGACAGGTTGCCGGTCACCTTC,CASSIRDRLPVTF
TRBV11-2,TRBD2,.,TRBJ2-1,TGTGCCAGCAGCTTAACGCTAGCGGGAGATATCGGCAATGAGCAGTTCTTC,CASSLTLAGDIGNEQFF
TRBV6-6,.,.,TRBJ2-5,TGTGCCAGCAGCTCCCGGTCCTCGGAGACCCAGTACTTC,CASSSRSSETQYF
TRBV30,.,.,TRBJ1-3,TGTGCCTGGAACCCAGGGTTGTCTTCTGGAAACACCATATATTTT,CAWNPGLSSGNTIYF
TRBV29-1,.,.,TRBJ2-7,TGCAGCGTTGAACACATTCCCTACGAGCAGTACTTC,CSVEHIPYEQYF
TRBV15,TRBD2,.,TRBJ2-5,TGTGCCACCAGCAGAGGTAGCGGGGAAGAGACCCAGTACTTC,CATSRGSGEETQYF
TRBV15,.,.,TRBJ1-5,TGTGCCACCAGCGCCGGGGGAATTAGGGGTTGGAGCAATCAGCCCCAGCATTTT,CATSAGGIRGWSNQPQHF
TRBV25-1,.,.,TRBJ1-2,TGTGCCAGCAGTGATGCGGGGTGGGCGTTAGGCTACACCTTC,CASSDAGWALGYTF
TRBV28,.,.,TRBJ1-4,TGTGCCAGCACCGGTGGTAGAACTAATGAAAAACTGTTTTTT,CASTGGRTNEKLFF
TRBV9,.,few,TRBJ2-1,TGTGCCAGCAGCAAAACGGGGGTGAGCTCCTACAATGAGCAGTTCTTC,CASSKTGVSSYNEQFF
TRBV28,.,.,TRBJ1-1,TGTGCCAGCAGCCCCCCCGGGGTATCTGAAGCTTTCTTT,CASSPPGVSEAFF
TRBV5-6,.,few,TRBJ2-6,TGTGCCAGCAGCTTGGACAGCTCTGGGGCCAACGTCCTGACTTTC,CASSLDSSGANVLTF
TRBV6-5,.,once,TRBJ1-2,TGTGCCAGCAGCTCCGGGGGAGGACGCCCTGGCTACACCTTC,CASSSGGGRPGYTF
TRBV19,TRBD1,.,TRBJ1-5,TGTGCCAGTAGCCTTACGGGACAGGGTAGCAATCAGCCCCAGCATTTT,CASSLTGQGSNQPQHF
TRBV28,TRBD2,once,TRBJ2-1,TGTGCCAGCAGTTTATTAACTAGCGGGAGGAGCTCCTACAATGAGCAGTTCTTC,CASSLLTSGRSSYNEQFF
TRBV15,.,.,TRBJ1-1,TGTGCCACCAGCGTCCGGTTTAACACTGAAGCTTTCTTT,CATSVRFNTEAFF
TRBV7-6,.,.,TRBJ2-2,TGTGCCAGCACCCCTCTCACCCCCAGGGAGAACACCGGGGAGCTGTTTTTT,CASTPLTPRENTGELFF